The 28 T cell receptor beta chains below all came from one sample that was sequenced in a study of cytomegalovirus exposure and HLA in healthy donors. Amplification used 60 Vbeta primers and 13 Jbeta primers. Produced via immunoSEQ multiplex PCR; TCRdb's table is partial and in-frame only. The sample records roughly 150,000 clones, 78% being singletons. The sample consisted of PBMCs. Every receptor here comes from a woman aged 40 to 50 in good health and CMV-seropositive.

The chain has TRBV5-6 and TRBJ2-3, with a possible D match to TRBD2 (6 bases). The V end lost 5 bases, the J end lost 2 bases, and 9 bases lay between the germline ends. Germline V gives CDR1 SGHDT, CDR2 YYEEEE. This CDR3 spans 13 amino acids. The CDR3 loop reads CASRGGYTDTQYF. CDR3 bases: TGTGCCAGCAGGGGGGGTTACACAGATACGCAGTATTTT.

The rearrangement links TRBV6-1 to TRBJ1-5; D unresolved. The CDR3 has 15 residues. Germline V gives CDR1 MNHNS, CDR2 SASEGT. The germline V and J ends were trimmed by 5 bases and 3 bases, with 14 bases remaining between them. The CDR3 loop reads CASSPQTGNNQPQHF. In DNA, the CDR3 is TGTGCCAGCAGTCCCCAGACGGGGAACAATCAGCCCCAGCATTTT.

The J gene is TRBJ1-1, the V gene TRBV18; possibly TRBD1 for D (5 bases). V was cut by 0 bases and J by 2 bases, with 13 bases left in between. Germline CDR1 KGHSH, CDR2 LQKENI. The CDR3 runs 16 residues. The chain's CDR3 is CASSPPPSQGNTEAFF. Here the CDR3 DNA reads TGTGCCAGCTCACCACCGCCGAGTCAGGGAAACACTGAAGCTTTCTTT.

This chain joins TRBV27 and TRBJ2-7, with D unresolved. In germline, CDR1 is MNHEY, CDR2 SMNVEV (reference sequence). V shed 4 bases and J shed 4 bases, with 11 bases lying between them. This CDR3 spans 13 amino acids. The CDR3 nucleotides are TGTGCCAGCAGTTCGAGCGTAGTATACGAGCAGTACTTC. Translating gives CASSSSVVYEQYF.

The CDR3 coding sequence is TGTGCCAGCAGTCCAACTCCACAGGGTACATCCTACAATGAGCAGTTCTTC. Translating gives CASSPTPQGTSYNEQFF. The V and J genes are TRBV5-4 and TRBJ2-1; TRBD1 is a possible D gene (6 bases). CDR3 length: 17 amino acids. Trimming removed 5 bases from V and 1 base from J, with 19 bases in between. The germline CDR1 and CDR2 sequences are SGHNT and YYREEE (reference sequence). Together with reference TRBV5-4 and TRBJ2-1, the CDR3 gives the full variable domain: ETGVTQSPTHLIKTRGQQVTLRCSSQSGHNTVSWYQQALGQGPQFIFQYYREEENGRGNFPPRFSGLQFPNYSSELNVNALELDDSALYLCASSPTPQGTSYNEQFFGPGTRLTVL.

This sequence joins TRBV5-4 and TRBJ2-3, with D unclear. This CDR3 has 15 residues. CDR1 SGHNT and CDR2 YYREEE come from the germline V gene (reference sequence). V was trimmed by 0 bases and J by 2 bases, leaving 10 bases between them. CDR3 coding DNA: TGTGCCAGCAGCTTGGGGCCTCGGGTCACAGATACGCAGTATTTT. This encodes CASSLGPRVTDTQYF.

The V call is TRBV19, the J call TRBJ2-1; 8 positions match TRBD2. The germline V gene encodes CDR1 LNHDA and CDR2 SQIVND (reference sequence). Germline trimming cut 5 bases from V and 5 bases from J; bases unmatched to any gene: 11. The CDR3 covers 16 residues. DNA of the CDR3: TGTGCCAGTAGTGCCGGTCTGAGCGGGGGACACAATGAGCAGTTCTTC. This sequence encodes CASSAGLSGGHNEQFF.

In this sample, this clone turned up a few times. The chain combines TRBV30 with TRBJ2-5, with 9 bases fitting TRBD2. In germline, CDR1 is GTSNPN, CDR2 SVGIG (reference sequence). CDR3 length: 14 residues. The V segment lost 4 bases and the J segment 7 bases; nucleotides outside the gene matches: 10. The DNA for the CDR3 is TGTGCCTGGAATGACGGACTAGCGAGAGGGACCCAGTACTTC. Translating gives CAWNDGLARGTQYF.

The chain combines TRBV15 with TRBJ1-1, with TRBD1 as a possible D gene (5 bases). CDR3 length equals 14 residues. The germline CDR1 and CDR2 sequences are LNHNV and YYDKDF (reference sequence). Trimming shortened V by 0 bases and J by 10 bases, and 15 bases separated the two germline ends. CDR3 DNA sequence: TGTGCCACCAGCAGAGATCATGGGGTCGGGGGAGCTTTCTTT. Its translation: CATSRDHGVGGAFF.

This clone has just one count. The J gene is TRBJ1-6, the V gene TRBV6-6; 8 bases map to TRBD1. Germline CDR1 is MNHNY and CDR2 is SVGAGI (reference sequence). Trimming took 4 bases from V and 8 from J; bases not matched to a gene: 7. This CDR3 has 15 residues. The CDR3 DNA sequence: TGTGCCAGCAGTTGGACAGGGATGCCCTATTCACCCCTCCACTTT. Translation: CASSWTGMPYSPLHF.

This chain connects TRBV19 to TRBJ2-3; no firm D call. Germline V gene sequence: CDR1 LNHDA, CDR2 SQIVND (reference sequence). The CDR3 length is 13 residues. V gave up 3 bases and J gave up 4 bases, with 8 bases separating them. CDR3 region: CASSIIPADTQYF. CDR3 in DNA: TGTGCCAGTAGTATTATTCCCGCAGATACGCAGTATTTT.

The chain links TRBV19 to TRBJ2-1; 8 nucleotides match TRBD2. Trimming removed 4 bases from V and 4 bases from J; junction bases left unmatched: 15. The germline V gene encodes CDR1 LNHDA and CDR2 SQIVND (reference sequence). The length of the CDR3 is 18 residues. CDR3 sequence (DNA): TGTGCCAGTAGTAAGGGCCCCGGACACGGGGGGGGATACAATGAGCAGTTCTTC. This gives the protein CASSKGPGHGGGYNEQFF.

The chain is built from TRBV5-1 and TRBJ1-6; D call uncertain. V was shortened by 0 bases and J by 8 bases, with 12 bases between the two germline ends. The germline V gene encodes CDR1 SGHRS and CDR2 YFSETQ. The CDR3 extends over 15 amino acids. This chain's CDR3 is CASSLGARNDSPLHF. The DNA of the CDR3 is TGCGCCAGCAGCTTGGGGGCAAGGAACGATTCACCCCTCCACTTT.

V usage is TRBV2 and J usage is TRBJ1-4; TRBD1 might be the D (6 bases). This CDR3 is 14 amino acids long. The germline V and J ends were trimmed by 4 bases and 8 bases, with 14 bases remaining between them. Per the germline V gene, CDR1 is SNHLY and CDR2 is FYNNEI. CDR3 DNA: TGTGCCAGCAGTGTAACGGGGGGCGCGGAAAAACTGTTTTTT. This encodes CASSVTGGAEKLFF.

CDR3 nucleotide sequence: TGTGCCAGCAGCCAAGGACAGGGGGCGTACAATGAGCAGTTCTTC. Protein product: CASSQGQGAYNEQFF. The chain uses TRBV4-2 and TRBJ2-1, with 10 bases identical to TRBD1. Trimming removed 1 base from V and 4 bases from J; junction bases left unmatched: 1. CDR3 length: 15 residues. Per the germline V gene, CDR1 is LGHNA and CDR2 is YNFKEQ.

The chain recombines TRBV9 with TRBJ1-1, with D possibly matching TRBD1 (6 bases). Trimming removed 2 bases at V and 5 bases at J, with 13 bases between. Germline CDR1 and CDR2: SGDLS and YYNGEE. This CDR3 is 14 amino acids long. CDR3: CASSVAGDGTEAFF. As DNA, the CDR3 is TGTGCCAGCAGCGTGGCAGGGGATGGGACTGAAGCTTTCTTT.

The chain uses TRBV27 and TRBJ1-6; 8 bases line up with TRBD1. J was trimmed by 7 bases and V by 6 bases; bases with no gene match: 5. Germline V gene lookup returns CDR1 MNHEY and CDR2 SMNVEV (reference sequence). The CDR3 is 14 amino acids. The CDR3 DNA follows: TGTGCCAGCAGATCGACAGGGGAAAATTCACCCCTCCACTTT. As protein: CASRSTGENSPLHF.

V usage is TRBV7-9 and J usage is TRBJ1-2; tentatively, D is TRBD1 (5 bases). The CDR3 runs to 14 residues. Germline CDR1 and CDR2: SEHNR and FQNEAQ (reference sequence). The V end lost 4 bases, the J end lost 1 base, and 10 bases lay between the germline ends. CDR3 residues: CASSSSGFNYGYTF. CDR3 coding DNA: TGTGCCAGCAGCTCATCAGGGTTTAACTATGGCTACACCTTC.

This chain uses TRBV28 with TRBJ2-7, with 9 bases identical to TRBD1. The CDR3 is 15 residues long. The J segment lost 3 bases and the V segment lost 6 bases, leaving 9 bases of the junction unmatched. From germline, CDR1 is MDHEN and CDR2 SYDVKM. The CDR3 sequence is CASRTQGQGGYEQYF. In DNA form, the CDR3 reads TGTGCCAGCAGGACGCAGGGACAGGGAGGCTACGAGCAGTACTTC. The whole variable domain, remainder taken from reference TRBV28 and TRBJ2-7, is DVKVTQSSRYLVKRTGEKVFLECVQDMDHENMFWYRQDPGLGLRLIYFSYDVKMKEKGDIPEGYSVSREKKERFSLILESASTNQTSMYLCASRTQGQGGYEQYFGPGTRLTVT.

The J gene is TRBJ1-2, the V gene TRBV10-3; D might be TRBD1 (5 bases). This CDR3 is 14 amino acids long. The V and J ends lost 6 bases and 6 bases respectively, with 17 bases between them. The germline V gene has CDR1 ENHRY and CDR2 SYGVKD. CDR3 amino acids: CAISPSQGGNGYTF. DNA for the CDR3: TGTGCCATCAGCCCCTCGCAGGGCGGGAATGGCTACACCTTC.

The chain employs TRBV7-2 and TRBJ1-2, with 7 positions matching TRBD1. In germline, CDR1 is SGHTA, CDR2 FQGNSA. V shed 3 bases, J shed 4 bases, and the junction held 5 bases outside the gene matches. This CDR3 has 14 residues. As DNA, the CDR3 is TGTGCCAGCAGCTTCACGACAGGGACCTATGGCTACACCTTC. It encodes CASSFTTGTYGYTF. Full variable domain (outside the CDR3, taken from reference TRBV7-2 and TRBJ1-2): GAGVSQSPSNKVTEKGKDVELRCDPISGHTALYWYRQSLGQGLEFLIYFQGNSAPDKSGLPSDRFSAERTGGSVSTLTIQRTQQEDSAVYLCASSFTTGTYGYTFGSGTRLTVV.

V and J are TRBV5-6 and TRBJ2-5, with D tentatively TRBD1 (6 bases). The CDR3 has 16 residues. The germline CDR1 and CDR2 sequences are SGHDT and YYEEEE. V was pared by 4 bases and J by 4 bases, with 20 bases between. The CDR3 DNA is TGTGCCAGCAGCATACAGGGCTTGGGCGGTCTAGAGACCCAGTACTTC. This sequence encodes CASSIQGLGGLETQYF.

V usage is TRBV7-3 and J usage is TRBJ1-6, with D unresolved. V shed 0 bases and J shed 9 bases, with 12 bases lying between them. The CDR3 sequence is 15 residues long. The V gene's germline CDR1 is SGHTA and CDR2 FQGTGA. CDR3 nucleotide sequence: TGTGCCAGCAGCTTAACACCTGGGCGGGGTTCACCCCTCCACTTT. Protein product: CASSLTPGRGSPLHF.

This clone appeared a few times. V gene TRBV9 combines with J gene TRBJ2-5; D remains ambiguous. Germline lookup yields CDR1 SGDLS and CDR2 YYNGEE. The CDR3 spans 13 residues. V lost 4 bases to trimming and J lost 1 base, with 8 bases between them. Here the CDR3 reads CASSLSRQETQYF. The CDR3 nucleotides read TGTGCCAGCAGCCTCTCGCGCCAAGAGACCCAGTACTTC.

This clone was counted a few times. The J gene is TRBJ1-1, the V gene TRBV7-8, with D possibly matching TRBD1 (6 bases). The germline CDR1 and CDR2 sequences are SGHVS and FQNEAQ. Trimming took off 2 bases at V and 3 bases at J, with 10 bases between the two ends. The CDR3 length is 14 residues. The CDR3 sequence: CASSLFKGDTEAFF. The CDR3 DNA is TGTGCCAGCAGCTTATTCAAGGGGGACACTGAAGCTTTCTTT. The full variable domain, completed using reference TRBV7-8 and TRBJ1-1, is GAGVSQSPRYKVAKRGQDVALRCDPISGHVSLFWYQQALGQGPEFLTYFQNEAQLDKSGLPSDRFFAERPEGSVSTLKIQRTQQEDSAVYLCASSLFKGDTEAFFGQGTRLTVV.

This clone was seen just once. The chain joins TRBV27 to TRBJ1-1, with D possibly matching TRBD1 (5 bases). CDR3 length equals 16 residues. The germline V and J ends were trimmed by 0 bases and 3 bases, with 14 bases remaining between them. Germline lookup yields CDR1 MNHEY and CDR2 SMNVEV (reference sequence). The CDR3 DNA follows: TGTGCCAGCAGTTTATCAGGGGATGGTCGATACACTGAAGCTTTCTTT. Amino acid sequence: CASSLSGDGRYTEAFF.

The V gene is TRBV4-2, the J gene TRBJ1-2, with TRBD1 matching 8 bases. Germline trimming cut 4 bases from V and 2 bases from J; bases unmatched to any gene: 6. The germline gives CDR1 LGHNA, CDR2 YNFKEQ. The CDR3 is made up of 15 amino acids. For the CDR3, the DNA is TGTGCCAGCAGCCCCGGGGACAGGATCAACTATGGCTACACCTTC. Protein sequence: CASSPGDRINYGYTF.

The chain combines TRBV6-1 with TRBJ2-7; 8 bases are a match to TRBD1. Germline values: CDR1 MNHNS, CDR2 SASEGT. CDR3 length: 12 residues. The CDR3, as DNA: TGTGCTATCCGGGACAGGAACCACGAGCAGTACTTC. This gives the protein CAIRDRNHEQYF.